This TCR beta chain was identified in a study of Ad26.COV2.S vaccination and SARS-CoV-2 variants. At the level of the study: Once, or twice with 56 days between doses, Ad26.COV2.S was given intramuscularly. Notes on the study in general: Estimates derived from TCR breadth and depth analyses may have underestimated total T cell responses.

The CDR3 loop spans 14 amino acids. V was pared by 1 base and J by 10 bases, with 14 bases between. Germline V gene data show CDR1 as SGHTA and CDR2 as FQGNSA. Treatment here: roughly 20 received Ad26.COV2.S at low or high dose, single or two shots; roughly five received placebo; per-sample allocation not given. Collection of samples fell on day 63 after the first vaccine or placebo injection. Produced via immunoSEQ multiplex PCR; TCRdb's table is partial and in-frame only. The profile covers about 450,000 clones, with about 88% appearing a single time and approximately 2.5% taken by the ten largest. Concerning this clone itself: Its antigen is undetermined.

This receptor was obtained from a person aged 18-60 years who received the Ad26.COV2.S COVID-19 vaccine or a placebo. The source material was peripheral blood, sampled in a trial of Ad26.COV2.S vaccine versus placebo. This chain uses TRBV7-2 with TRBJ2-1; a weak D match, TRBD1 (5 bases). This chain's CDR3 is CASSLVGARVEQFF. CDR3 nucleotide sequence: TGTGCCAGCAGCTTAGTTGGAGCCAGGGTGGAGCAGTTCTTC.